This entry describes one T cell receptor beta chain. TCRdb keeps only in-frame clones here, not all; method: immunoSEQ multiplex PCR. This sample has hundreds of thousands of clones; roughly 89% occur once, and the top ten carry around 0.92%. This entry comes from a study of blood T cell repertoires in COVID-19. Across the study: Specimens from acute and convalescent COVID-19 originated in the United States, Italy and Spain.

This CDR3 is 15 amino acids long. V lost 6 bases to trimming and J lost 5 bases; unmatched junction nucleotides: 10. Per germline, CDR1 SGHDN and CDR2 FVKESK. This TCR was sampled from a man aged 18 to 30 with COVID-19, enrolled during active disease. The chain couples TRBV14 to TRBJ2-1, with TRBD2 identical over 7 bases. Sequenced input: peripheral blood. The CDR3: CASSQRGLGDNEQFF. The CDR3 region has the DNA TGTGCCAGCAGTCAGCGGGGTCTAGGGGACAATGAGCAGTTCTTC.